This entry lists 2 T cell receptor beta chains sequenced from one sample in a study of control samples from healthy donors and cancer patients. Sequencing used immunoSEQ multiplex PCR; TCRdb keeps in-frame clones, though not all of them. The table includes more than 5,500 clones, approximately 68% detected once. Source material: formalin-fixed, paraffin-embedded tissue. These receptors were collected from a male donor with melanoma.

This sequence joins TRBV28 and TRBJ1-2; D not certain. V dropped 3 bases and J dropped 3 bases, with 11 bases sitting between them. CDR1 MDHEN and CDR2 SYDVKM come from the germline V gene. This CDR3 comprises 14 residues. In nucleotides, the CDR3 is TGTGCCAGCAGTTTCGGTCAGAGTTACTATGGCTACACCTTC. It encodes CASSFGQSYYGYTF.

The CDR3 sequence: CASGLGGYNEQFF. In DNA form, the CDR3 reads TGTGCCAGCGGTCTCGGCGGATACAATGAGCAGTTCTTC. The genes are TRBV7-9 and TRBJ2-1; the D is unclear. CDR1 SEHNR and CDR2 FQNEAQ come from the germline V gene (reference sequence). Trimming pared 8 bases from V and 4 bases from J, leaving 12 bases between. The CDR3 covers 13 residues.